One and the same sample provided the 9 T cell receptor beta chains below, sequenced in a study of cytomegalovirus exposure and HLA in healthy donors. Vbeta (60) and Jbeta (13) primers were used in the PCR. Profiling relied on immunoSEQ multiplex PCR, and the TCRdb table lists in-frame clones only, not all of them. The data show 100,000 to 150,000 clones, around four fifths seen once. Sequencing input: PBMCs. Receptors were obtained from a woman aged 40-49 years in good health and CMV-seropositive.

This clone was detected once. The chain carries TRBV9 and TRBJ2-5; 14 bases map to TRBD2. This CDR3 is built from 16 residues. V shed 0 bases and J 4 bases; nucleotides not matched to a gene: 2. CDR1 is SGDLS and CDR2 is YYNGEE in the germline V gene. This CDR3 is CASSVGLAGGVETQYF. The CDR3 DNA sequence: TGTGCCAGCAGCGTAGGACTAGCGGGAGGGGTAGAGACCCAGTACTTC.

The chain employs TRBV27 and TRBJ2-1, with 13 nucleotides matching TRBD2. The CDR3 consists of 15 residues. With V trimmed by 5 bases and J by 8 bases, 6 bases remained unmatched. CDR1 MNHEY and CDR2 SMNVEV come from the germline V gene (reference sequence). The DNA of the CDR3 is TGTGCCAGCAGTGCGACTAGCGGGAGGTGGCATGAGCAGTTCTTC. It specifies CASSATSGRWHEQFF.

The V call is TRBV19, the J call TRBJ1-5; D unresolved. The CDR3 has 12 residues. Germline CDR1 LNHDA, CDR2 SQIVND (reference sequence). The V end was cut by 9 bases, the J end by 4 bases, with 10 bases between. CDR3 nucleotides: TGTGCCAGCCGAGGTGGGAATCAGCCCCAGCATTTT. Its translation is CASRGGNQPQHF.

The J gene is TRBJ2-5, the V gene TRBV15; 15 bases fit TRBD2. This CDR3 has 18 residues. Germline V gene lookup returns CDR1 LNHNV and CDR2 YYDKDF (reference sequence). V shed 1 base, J shed 5 bases, and the junction held 8 bases outside the gene matches. The CDR3 DNA follows: TGTGCCACCAGCAGAGGCGGACTAGCGGGAGGGTCGGGGGAGACCCAGTACTTC. It codes for CATSRGGLAGGSGETQYF.

The chain combines TRBV6-5 with TRBJ2-7; TRBD2 agrees at 7 bases. CDR3 size: 13 residues. Germline CDR1 reads MNHEY; CDR2 reads SVGAGI. V was pared by 5 bases and J by 6 bases, with 7 bases of the junction left unmatched. The CDR3 DNA follows: TGTGCCAGCAGTGAAGCGGGACTAAGCGAGCAGTACTTC. Translating it yields CASSEAGLSEQYF.

V usage is TRBV7-8 and J usage is TRBJ1-2; D is unclear. The CDR3 sequence is 14 residues long. Germline V gene sequence: CDR1 SGHVS, CDR2 FQNEAQ. V was shortened by 3 bases and J by 1 base, with 9 bases between the two germline ends. CDR3 amino acids: CASSLREVNYGYTF. CDR3 nucleotide sequence: TGTGCCAGCAGCTTGCGAGAGGTTAACTATGGCTACACCTTC.

This chain connects TRBV27 to TRBJ1-1; no firm D call. V was cut by 3 bases and J by 3 bases, with 8 bases left in between. CDR1 and CDR2 (germline): MNHEY, SMNVEV (reference sequence). The CDR3 covers 13 residues. The CDR3 loop reads CASSFGPDTEAFF. The CDR3 DNA reads TGTGCCAGCAGTTTTGGTCCGGACACTGAAGCTTTCTTT.

Regarding this clone: Other DNA sequences in this specimen translate into the identical CDR3. The chain employs TRBV6-1 and TRBJ2-2, with 8 bases matching TRBD1. With V trimmed by 8 bases and J by 7 bases, 6 bases remained unmatched. The CDR3 is 13 amino acids. Germline values: CDR1 MNHNS, CDR2 SASEGT. The DNA of the CDR3 is TGTGCCAGCGACCAGGGGGCGGGCGGGGAGCTGTTTTTT. Translated: CASDQGAGGELFF.

The genes are TRBV19 and TRBJ1-5; the D is unclear. The CDR3 contains 13 residues. Germline V gene sequence: CDR1 LNHDA, CDR2 SQIVND (reference sequence). Trimming left V 6 bases short and J 5 bases short, with 11 bases between. CDR3 residues: CASRLFGDQPQHF. As DNA, the CDR3 is TGTGCCAGTAGACTCTTTGGAGATCAGCCCCAGCATTTT.